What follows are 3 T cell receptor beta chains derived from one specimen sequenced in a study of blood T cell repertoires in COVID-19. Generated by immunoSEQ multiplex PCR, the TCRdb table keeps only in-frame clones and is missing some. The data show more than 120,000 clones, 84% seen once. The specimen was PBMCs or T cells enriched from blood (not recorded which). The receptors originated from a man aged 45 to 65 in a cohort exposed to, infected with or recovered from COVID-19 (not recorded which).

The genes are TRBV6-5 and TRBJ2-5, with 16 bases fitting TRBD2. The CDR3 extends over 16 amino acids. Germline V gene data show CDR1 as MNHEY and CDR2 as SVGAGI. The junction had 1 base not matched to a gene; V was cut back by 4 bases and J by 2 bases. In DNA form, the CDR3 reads TGTGCCAGCAGTTGGGGACTAGCGGGGGGGCAAGAGACCCAGTACTTC. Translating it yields CASSWGLAGGQETQYF.

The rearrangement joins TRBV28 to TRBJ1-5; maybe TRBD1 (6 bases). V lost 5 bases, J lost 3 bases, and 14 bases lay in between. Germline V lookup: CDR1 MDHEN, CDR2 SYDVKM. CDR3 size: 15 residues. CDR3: CASSGGQPDNQPQHF. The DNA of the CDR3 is TGTGCCAGCAGTGGCGGACAGCCCGACAATCAGCCCCAGCATTTT. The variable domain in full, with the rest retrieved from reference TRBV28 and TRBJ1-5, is DVKVTQSSRYLVKRTGEKVFLECVQDMDHENMFWYRQDPGLGLRLIYFSYDVKMKEKGDIPEGYSVSREKKERFSLILESASTNQTSMYLCASSGGQPDNQPQHFGDGTRLSIL.

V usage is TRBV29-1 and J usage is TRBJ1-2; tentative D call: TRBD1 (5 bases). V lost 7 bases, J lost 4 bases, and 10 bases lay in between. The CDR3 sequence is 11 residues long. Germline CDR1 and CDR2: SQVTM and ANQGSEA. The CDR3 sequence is CSGATVYGYTF. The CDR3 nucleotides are TGCAGCGGGGCGACAGTCTATGGCTACACCTTC.